This TCR beta chain is drawn from a study of T cell responses to AZD1222 COVID-19 vaccine. The wider study: The study pooled second doses at about 4 or about 12 weeks.

Germline V CDR1 and CDR2: SQVTM, ANQGSEA. CDR3 length: 15 amino acids. V lost 1 base, J lost 2 bases, and 11 bases lay in between. Clones were read by immunoSEQ multiplex PCR, and TCRdb kept only the in-frame ones, dropping some. Seen here are about 130,000 clones, over 90% observed once, and the top ten hold approximately 6.3%. Points from the study as a whole: The study reported that nearly half of spike-specific TCRs target unmutated variant regions.

Details on this clone: The antigen is unknown.

The genes are TRBV29-1 and TRBJ2-2, with D possibly being TRBD2 (6 bases). The TCR sequence derives from an adult in good health. The sequenced sample was peripheral blood, obtained on day 0 of AZD1222 vaccination. The chain's CDR3 is CSVEVRGTNTGELFF. The CDR3 DNA is TGCAGCGTTGAAGTGCGCGGGACTAACACCGGGGAGCTGTTTTTT.